This entry features one T cell receptor beta chain sequence. This record belongs to a study of blood T cells in healthy people across ages. A second PCR, run for roughly 7 to 11 cycles, used a sample-barcoded 5' primer plus a J-beta primer mix. TCRdb reprocessed the 5' RACE reads with MiXCR, giving one entry per CDR3 protein. The sample has around 1,700,000 distinct CDR3 sequences, approximately 28% seen once. Trimming stripped 3 bases from V and 6 bases from J, with 11 bases between. Germline values: CDR1 SNHLY, CDR2 FYNNEI. This CDR3 spans 13 amino acids. Sequenced input: blood. The chain couples TRBV2 to TRBJ1-2, with D possibly being TRBD1 (6 bases). The clonotype comes from a woman aged 25 to 39 in good health. The CDR3 is CASSEGAPNGYTF. The CDR3 coding sequence is TGTGCCAGCAGTGAGGGGGCTCCGAATGGCTACACCTTC.